The clone carrying this TCR beta chain has a count of ten or more. The antigen remains undetermined. The record originates from a study of identical twins. General observations from the study: The models systematically underestimated how much out-of-frame TCR alpha was shared in monozygotic twins. Researchers reported weaker excess twin sharing in beta out-of-frame sequences. There were fewer insertions in abundant cord blood beta clonotypes, but memory repertoires showed no such pattern.

TCRdb redid the calling of the 5' RACE reads with MiXCR, one entry per CDR3 protein. The sample yields fewer than 650,000 distinct CDR3 sequences, around 7.4% seen once. This CDR3 comprises 13 residues. Trimming cost V 1 base and J 1 base, with 3 bases left between them. The germline CDR1 and CDR2 sequences are KGHDR and SFDVKD. The sample also formed part of further work on yellow fever vaccine responses in identical twins.

The TCR sequence derives from a woman aged 18-30 years in good health. The sample was PBMCs. The V and J genes are TRBV24-1 and TRBJ1-1; D remains ambiguous. Here the CDR3 reads CATSDFTNTEAFF. Here the CDR3 DNA reads TGTGCCACCAGTGATTTCACGAACACTGAAGCTTTCTTT.